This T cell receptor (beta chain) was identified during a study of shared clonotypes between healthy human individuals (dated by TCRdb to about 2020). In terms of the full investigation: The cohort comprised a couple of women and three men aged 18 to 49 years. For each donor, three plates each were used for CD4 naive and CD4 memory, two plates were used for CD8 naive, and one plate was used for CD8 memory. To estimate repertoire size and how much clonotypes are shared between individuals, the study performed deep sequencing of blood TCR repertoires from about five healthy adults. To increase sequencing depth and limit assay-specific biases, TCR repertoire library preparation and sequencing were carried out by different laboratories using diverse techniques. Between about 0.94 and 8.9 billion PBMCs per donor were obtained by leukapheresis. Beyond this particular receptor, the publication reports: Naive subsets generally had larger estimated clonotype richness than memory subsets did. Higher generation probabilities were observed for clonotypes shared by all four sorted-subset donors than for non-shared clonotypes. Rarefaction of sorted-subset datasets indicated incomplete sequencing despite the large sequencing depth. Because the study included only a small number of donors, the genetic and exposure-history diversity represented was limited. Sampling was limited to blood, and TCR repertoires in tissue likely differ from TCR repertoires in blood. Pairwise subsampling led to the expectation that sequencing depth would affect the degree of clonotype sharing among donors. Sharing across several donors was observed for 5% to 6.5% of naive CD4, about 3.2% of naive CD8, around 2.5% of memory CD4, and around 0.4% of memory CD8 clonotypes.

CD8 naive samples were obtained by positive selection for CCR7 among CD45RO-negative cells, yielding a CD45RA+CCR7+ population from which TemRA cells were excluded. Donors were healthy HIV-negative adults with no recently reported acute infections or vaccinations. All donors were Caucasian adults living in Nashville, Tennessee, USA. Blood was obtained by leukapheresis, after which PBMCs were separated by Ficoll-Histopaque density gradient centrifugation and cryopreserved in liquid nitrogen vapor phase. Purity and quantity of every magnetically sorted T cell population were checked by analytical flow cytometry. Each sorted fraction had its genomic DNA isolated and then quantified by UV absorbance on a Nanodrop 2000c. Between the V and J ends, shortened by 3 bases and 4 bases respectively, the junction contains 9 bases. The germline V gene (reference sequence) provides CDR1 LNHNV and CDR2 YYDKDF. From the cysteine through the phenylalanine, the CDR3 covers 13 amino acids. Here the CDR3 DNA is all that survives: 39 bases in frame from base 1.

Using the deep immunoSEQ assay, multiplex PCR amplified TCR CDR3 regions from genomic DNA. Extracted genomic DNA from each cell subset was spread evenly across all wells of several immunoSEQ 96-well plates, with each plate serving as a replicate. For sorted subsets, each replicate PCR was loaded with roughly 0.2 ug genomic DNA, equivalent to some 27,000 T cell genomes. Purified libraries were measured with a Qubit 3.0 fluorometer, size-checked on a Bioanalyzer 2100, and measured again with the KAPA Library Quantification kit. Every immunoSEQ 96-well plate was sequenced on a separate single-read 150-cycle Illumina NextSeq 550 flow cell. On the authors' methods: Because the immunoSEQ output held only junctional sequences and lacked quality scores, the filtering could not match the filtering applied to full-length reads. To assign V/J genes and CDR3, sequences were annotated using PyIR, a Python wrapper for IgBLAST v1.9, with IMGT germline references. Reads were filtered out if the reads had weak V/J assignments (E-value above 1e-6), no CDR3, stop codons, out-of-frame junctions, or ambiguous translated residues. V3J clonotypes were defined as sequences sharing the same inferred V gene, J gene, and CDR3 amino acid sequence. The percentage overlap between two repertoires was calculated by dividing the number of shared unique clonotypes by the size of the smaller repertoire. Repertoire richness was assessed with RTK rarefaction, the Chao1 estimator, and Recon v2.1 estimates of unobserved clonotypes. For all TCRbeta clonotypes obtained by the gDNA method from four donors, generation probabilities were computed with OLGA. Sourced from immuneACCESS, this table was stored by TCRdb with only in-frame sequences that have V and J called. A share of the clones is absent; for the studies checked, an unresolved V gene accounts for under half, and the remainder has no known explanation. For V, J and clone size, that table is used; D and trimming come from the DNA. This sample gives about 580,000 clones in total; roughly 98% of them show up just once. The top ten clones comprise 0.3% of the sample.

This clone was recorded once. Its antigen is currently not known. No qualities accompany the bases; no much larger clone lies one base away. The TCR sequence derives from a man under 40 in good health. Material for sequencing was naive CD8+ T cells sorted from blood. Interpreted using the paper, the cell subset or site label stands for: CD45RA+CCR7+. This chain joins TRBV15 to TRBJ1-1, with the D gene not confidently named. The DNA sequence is TGTGCCACCAGCAGTCGCCCCGGCACTGAAGCTTTCTTT. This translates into CATSSRPGTEAFF.